Following are 17 T cell receptor beta chains from one sample sequenced in a study of T cells in Graves' hyperthyroidism and ophthalmopathy. The source material, RNA transcripts, was used to amplify TCR beta CDR3 regions. Using the HTBI primer set, a first-round RT-PCR was run on the TCR CDR3. TCRdb fed the multiplex PCR reads into MiXCR, producing one record per CDR3 protein. This table holds hundreds of thousands of distinct CDR3 sequences, under 60% found once. Sequencing input: peripheral blood or thyroid tissue (not recorded which). These receptors all come from a young woman with Graves' hyperthyroidism.

This clonotype was counted once. The V and J genes are TRBV24-1 and TRBJ2-3; D uncertain. Trimming pared 3 bases from V and 2 bases from J, leaving 8 bases between. This CDR3 is built from 14 residues. Germline CDR1 KGHDR, CDR2 SFDVKD. For the CDR3, the DNA is TGTGCCACCAGTGATGGGCCCTACACAGATACGCAGTATTTT. This translates into CATSDGPYTDTQYF.

V and J are TRBV2 and TRBJ2-7; 7 nucleotides line up with TRBD1. The CDR3 covers 14 residues. Unmatched junction bases numbered 8, after V lost 8 bases and J lost 1 base. From germline, CDR1 is SNHLY and CDR2 FYNNEI. CDR3: CASGVGGQSYEQYF. The CDR3 bases are TGTGCCAGCGGTGTAGGGGGCCAATCCTACGAGCAGTACTTC.

For this clonotype: Given the absence of the conserved phenylalanine or tryptophan at the CDR3 end, a read error is likely. The chain carries TRBV7-9 and TRBJ1-2, with TRBD1 matching over 8 bases. V was pared by 5 bases and J by 3 bases, with 8 bases of the junction left unmatched. This CDR3 is 15 amino acids long. Germline CDR1 SEHNR, CDR2 FQNEAQ (reference sequence). CDR3 amino acids: CASSLQGTGDYGYTL. The CDR3 DNA is TGTGCCAGCAGCCTACAAGGGACAGGAGACTATGGCTACACCCTC.

With regard to this clonotype: At one end the junction does not follow the germline gene, possibly because of a read error. The chain's CDR3 is CASSSTSGELFF. CDR3 DNA sequence: TGTGCTAGCAGCTCAACTAGCGGGGAGCTGTTTTTT. V and J are TRBV7-6 and TRBJ2-2; tentative D call: TRBD2 (5 bases). Germline lookup yields CDR1 SGHVS and CDR2 FNYEAQ. The CDR3 totals 12 residues.

V usage is TRBV20-1 and J usage is TRBJ1-2; no definite D call. Trimming removed 4 bases from V and 3 bases from J, with 9 bases in between. The germline gives CDR1 DFQATT, CDR2 SNEGSKA (reference sequence). The length of the CDR3 is 12 residues. The CDR3 protein is CSANPADYGYTF. The CDR3 DNA follows: TGCAGTGCTAACCCCGCGGACTATGGCTACACCTTC.

The chain employs TRBV2 and TRBJ2-5, with D possibly being TRBD1 (6 bases). The CDR3 has 14 amino acids. Germline CDR1 is SNHLY and CDR2 is FYNNEI. V gave up 5 bases and J gave up 4 bases, with 14 bases separating them. CDR3 amino acids: CASSSRPGVETQYF. The CDR3 DNA sequence: TGTGCCAGCAGTTCAAGACCAGGGGTAGAGACCCAGTACTTC.

This clonotype was counted only a few times. The rearrangement links TRBV7-8 to TRBJ2-2, with 9 positions matching TRBD2. The CDR3 is 15 residues long. Germline-derived CDR1 and CDR2 are SGHVS and FQNEAQ. Losses at the gene ends were 5 bases for V and 7 bases for J; bases not matched to a gene: 8. Here the CDR3 DNA reads TGTGCCAGCAGCCACCTCTTAGCGGGAGTCGGGGAGCTGTTTTTT. It codes for CASSHLLAGVGELFF. Together with reference TRBV7-8 and TRBJ2-2, the CDR3 gives the full variable domain: GAGVSQSPRYKVAKRGQDVALRCDPISGHVSLFWYQQALGQGPEFLTYFQNEAQLDKSGLPSDRFFAERPEGSVSTLKIQRTQQEDSAVYLCASSHLLAGVGELFFGEGSRLTVL.

There are many counts of this clonotype. The chain joins TRBV10-3 to TRBJ1-5, with D perhaps TRBD1 (5 bases). The germline V and J ends were trimmed by 4 bases and 5 bases, with 9 bases remaining between them. Germline V CDR1 and CDR2: ENHRY, SYGVKD. This CDR3 region has 13 residues. CDR3 sequence (DNA): TGTGCCATCAGTGGGGACGGTTATCAGCCCCAGCATTTT. Encoded protein: CAISGDGYQPQHF.

The DNA of the CDR3 is TGTGCCAGCAGTTTACGTGGCTCTCGGGAGCAGTACTTC. The encoded protein is CASSLRGSREQYF. The V and J genes are TRBV6-5 and TRBJ2-7, with unresolved D. CDR3 length: 13 amino acids. V was pared by 4 bases and J by 7 bases, with 14 bases between. Germline CDR1 reads MNHEY; CDR2 reads SVGAGI.

The chain joins TRBV10-3 to TRBJ2-5; 10 bases map to TRBD2. V was clipped by 7 bases and J by 1 base; unmatched bases: 3. Germline CDR1 ENHRY, CDR2 SYGVKD. The CDR3 runs 14 residues. DNA of the CDR3: TGTGCCATCAACAGCGGGAGGGTCCAAGAGACCCAGTACTTC. It encodes CAINSGRVQETQYF.

Note on this clonotype: A much larger clone differs by one base, so this may be a read error. This chain connects TRBV13 to TRBJ1-2, with D unresolved. The CDR3 runs 12 residues. Germline loops: CDR1 PRHDT, CDR2 FYEKMQ (reference sequence). Trimming pared 3 bases from V and 12 bases from J, leaving 14 bases between. The CDR3 sequence is CASSFPVSGHTF. Written as DNA, the CDR3 is TGTGCCAGCAGCTTTCCCGTTTCCGGCCACACCTTC.

The chain uses TRBV12-3 or TRBV12-4 and TRBJ1-4, with 8 nucleotides matching TRBD1. The J segment lost 4 bases and the V segment lost 4 bases, leaving 8 bases of the junction unmatched. The CDR3 is 16 residues long. The CDR3 here is CASSSRRTGFNEKLFF. The CDR3 nucleotides read TGTGCCAGCAGTTCAAGACGGACAGGGTTTAATGAAAAACTGTTTTTT.

This clonotype was detected many times. The chain uses TRBV29-1 and TRBJ1-1; D perhaps matches TRBD1 (5 bases). The CDR3 has 13 amino acids. The V end was cut by 8 bases, the J end by 1 base, with 14 bases between. Germline V gene data show CDR1 as SQVTM and CDR2 as ANQGSEA. The CDR3 DNA follows: TGCAGCATGATCCGGAGGGGGAACACTGAAGCTTTCTTT. Protein sequence: CSMIRRGNTEAFF. The full variable domain, rest sourced from reference TRBV29-1 and TRBJ1-1, is SAVISQKPSRDICQRGTSLTIQCQVDSQVTMMFWYRQQPGQSLTLIATANQGSEATYESGFVIDKFPISRPNLTFSTLTVSNMSPEDSSIYLCSMIRRGNTEAFFGQGTRLTVV.

This clonotype has a handful of counts. The V and J genes are TRBV10-3 and TRBJ1-3, with a weak D call TRBD1 (5 bases). V lost 10 bases and J 0 bases, leaving 16 bases between the germline ends. Germline V gene data show CDR1 as ENHRY and CDR2 as SYGVKD. This CDR3 has 15 amino acids. In DNA, the CDR3 is TGTGCCAGCAGCGCCGACAGTATCTCTGGAAACACCATATATTTT. Amino acid sequence: CASSADSISGNTIYF.

The rearrangement joins TRBV25-1 to TRBJ1-2; D uncertain. The CDR3 contains 12 residues. Germline-derived CDR1 and CDR2 are MGHDK and SYGVNS. Trimming left V 5 bases short and J 6 bases short, with 10 bases between. In DNA form, the CDR3 reads TGTGCCAGCAGTTTATCTGGGCATGGCTACACCTTC. Translation: CASSLSGHGYTF.

This clonotype was found a few times. This chain joins TRBV2 and TRBJ1-5; TRBD1 aligns across 8 bases. This CDR3 contains 17 residues. CDR1 is SNHLY and CDR2 is FYNNEI in the germline V gene. The V gene end was trimmed by 6 bases and the J gene end by 0 bases; junction bases not matched to a gene: 10. CDR3 loop: CASRPGQGAYSNQPQHF. The CDR3 nucleotides read TGTGCCAGCAGGCCCGGACAGGGCGCCTATAGCAATCAGCCCCAGCATTTT.

The chain combines TRBV12-3 or TRBV12-4 with TRBJ1-2; D possibly corresponds to TRBD1 (5 bases). This CDR3 region has 11 residues. V was cut by 7 bases and J by 8 bases, with 11 bases left in between. The CDR3 region is CASTRGLGYTF. The CDR3 nucleotides are TGTGCCAGCACCCGGGGGTTAGGCTACACCTTC.